This TCR beta chain appears in the sequencing data of a study of shared clonotypes between healthy human individuals. The CDR3 covers 15 residues. Germline values: CDR1 MNHEY, CDR2 SMNVEV (reference sequence). Trimming removed 6 bases from V and 1 base from J, with 15 bases in between. About this clone itself: Its antigen is unidentified.

Measured with immunoSEQ multiplex PCR; TCRdb has only the in-frame clones, and not every one. The sample shows about 2,500,000 clones, more than 80% of them seen only once. Findings of the study overall: A few donors held approximately 4.5% of naive CD4 clonotypes in common.

Donors were Caucasian adults residing in Nashville, Tennessee, USA. The clonotype originates from a man between 18 and 35 years old in good health. Sequences were obtained from naive CD4+ T cells sorted from blood. Subset of the sample: CD45RA+ positively selected. The gene calls are TRBV27 and TRBJ1-1; D not resolved. The CDR3 reads CASSRASSSNTEAFF. For the CDR3, the DNA is TGTGCCAGCAGCCGGGCGAGCTCTTCGAACACTGAAGCTTTCTTT.